Following are 22 T cell receptor beta chains from one sample sequenced in a study of blood T cell repertoires in COVID-19. Profiled with immunoSEQ multiplex PCR; TCRdb holds only in-frame clones, not every one. The data hold roughly 150,000 clones, with 80% to 90% observed a single time. Sequenced material: peripheral blood. The receptors stem from a woman aged 45 to 65 with COVID-19, enrolled during active disease.

The chain carries TRBV4-1 and TRBJ1-2; unclear D gene. V was clipped by 0 bases and J by 1 base, with 9 bases between them. The CDR3 consists of 15 residues. Germline assignment: CDR1 MGHRA and CDR2 YSYEKL. CDR3 nucleotide sequence: TGCGCCAGCAGCCAAGATGCCGGGTTTAACTATGGCTACACCTTC. Amino acids: CASSQDAGFNYGYTF.

V gene TRBV7-3 combines with J gene TRBJ2-2, with 10 bases lining up with TRBD1. The junction had 7 bases not matched to a gene; V was cut back by 3 bases and J by 0 bases. The CDR3 is 18 residues long. Germline CDR1 is SGHTA and CDR2 is FQGTGA. The CDR3: CASSFLGTGAANTGELFF. CDR3 coding DNA: TGTGCCAGCAGCTTCCTCGGGACAGGGGCCGCGAACACCGGGGAGCTGTTTTTT.

The CDR3 bases are TGTGCCAGCAGGACAGGGTTTTCGACAGATACGCAGTATTTT. Its translation: CASRTGFSTDTQYF. The chain links TRBV6-5 to TRBJ2-3; 7 bases map to TRBD1. The CDR3 has 14 residues. Germline V lookup: CDR1 MNHEY, CDR2 SVGAGI. Trimming cost V 6 bases and J 3 bases; bases outside gene matches: 6.

This CDR3 is CASRSTDTQYF. The CDR3 region has the DNA TGTGCCAGCCGGAGCACAGATACGCAGTATTTT. The chain carries TRBV11-3 and TRBJ2-3; D unclear. CDR1 and CDR2 (germline): SGHNT, YENEEA. The CDR3 contains 11 residues. V was pared by 8 bases and J by 0 bases, with 3 bases between.

V is TRBV15 and J is TRBJ1-2, with 7 bases that match TRBD1. This CDR3 contains 14 residues. Trimming at V came to 4 bases and at J to 2 bases, leaving 4 bases not matched to a gene. Germline V gene data show CDR1 as LNHNV and CDR2 as YYDKDF (reference sequence). CDR3 protein: CATSIRQGNYGYTF. CDR3 DNA sequence: TGTGCCACCAGCATCCGACAGGGAAACTATGGCTACACCTTC.

The CDR3 is CASSEAVFRTDTQYF. In nucleotides, the CDR3 is TGTGCCAGCAGTGAAGCGGTCTTCAGGACAGATACGCAGTATTTT. The rearrangement uses TRBV6-1 and TRBJ2-3; D not resolved. There are 15 residues in the CDR3. V lost 0 bases and J 3 bases, leaving 10 bases between the germline ends. CDR1 is MNHNS, CDR2 SASEGT, per germline.

The chain uses TRBV7-3 and TRBJ2-1; TRBD1 might be the D (5 bases). The germline gives CDR1 SGHTA, CDR2 FQGTGA. The CDR3 contains 14 residues. With 1 base removed from V and 5 bases from J, the gap between germline ends came to 9 bases. CDR3 sequence reads: CASSLMDTNNEQFF. For the CDR3, the DNA is TGTGCCAGCAGCTTAATGGACACAAACAATGAGCAGTTCTTC.

V is TRBV10-3 and J is TRBJ2-5; 14 positions match TRBD2. The CDR3 loop spans 16 amino acids. V lost 6 bases to trimming and J lost 2 bases; unmatched junction nucleotides: 5. Germline values: CDR1 ENHRY, CDR2 SYGVKD. Written as DNA, the CDR3 is TGTGCCATCAGCCCCGGACTAGCGGGGGGACAAGAGACCCAGTACTTC. It specifies CAISPGLAGGQETQYF.

The chain links TRBV28 to TRBJ1-2; a possible D gene is TRBD1 (6 bases). Germline CDR1 is MDHEN and CDR2 is SYDVKM. Trimming took off 3 bases at V and 4 bases at J, with 12 bases between the two ends. This CDR3 contains 14 residues. The CDR3 bases are TGTGCCAGCAGTTTGTTCACAGGGACCTATGGCTACACCTTC. The encoded protein is CASSLFTGTYGYTF.

V usage is TRBV7-6 and J usage is TRBJ2-5; TRBD1 might be the D (5 bases). CDR3 length equals 16 residues. Trimming cost V 5 bases and J 4 bases, with 20 bases left between them. Germline CDR1 reads SGHVS; CDR2 reads FNYEAQ. This CDR3 reads CASSPPGQPRRETQYF. The CDR3 DNA follows: TGTGCCAGCAGCCCCCCTGGACAACCGCGTCGAGAGACCCAGTACTTC. The full variable domain, completed using reference TRBV7-6 and TRBJ2-5, is GAGVSQSPRYKVTKRGQDVALRCDPISGHVSLYWYRQALGQGPEFLTYFNYEAQQDKSGLPNDRFSAERPEGSISTLTIQRTEQRDSAMYRCASSPPGQPRRETQYFGPGTRLLVL.

V is TRBV4-2 and J is TRBJ2-7; 7 bases map to TRBD1. The CDR3 runs to 14 residues. V shed 1 base, J shed 4 bases, and the junction held 4 bases outside the gene matches. Germline V gene data show CDR1 as LGHNA and CDR2 as YNFKEQ. For the CDR3, the DNA is TGTGCCAGCAGCCAAGGGGACAGCCGGTACGAGCAGTACTTC. This translates into CASSQGDSRYEQYF.

This clone was seen once. The V and J genes are TRBV7-9 and TRBJ1-5; D remains ambiguous. This CDR3 spans 15 amino acids. Trimming pared 2 bases from V and 0 bases from J, leaving 8 bases between. CDR1 and CDR2 (germline): SEHNR, FQNEAQ (reference sequence). The CDR3 spells CASSLSGSSNQPQHF. DNA for the CDR3: TGTGCCAGCAGCTTATCTGGGAGTAGCAATCAGCCCCAGCATTTT.

CDR3 residues: CASSPTGVADTQYF. DNA for the CDR3: TGTGCCAGCTCACCGACAGGGGTGGCAGATACGCAGTATTTT. The gene calls are TRBV18 and TRBJ2-3, with TRBD1 matching 8 bases. Trimming cost V 3 bases and J 4 bases; bases outside gene matches: 3. The CDR3 totals 14 residues. The germline V gene has CDR1 KGHSH and CDR2 LQKENI.

The chain has TRBV7-2 and TRBJ1-5; no clear D. CDR1 is SGHTA and CDR2 is FQGNSA in the germline V gene. The ends were cut back, 4 bases at V and 8 bases at J, with 15 bases in the middle. The CDR3 consists of 14 residues. CDR3 bases: TGTGCCAGCAGCTCCATGCTCGGTTTGGAGCCCCAGCATTTT. Its translation: CASSSMLGLEPQHF.

The CDR3 sequence is CASSLPATGSETQYF. The CDR3 bases are TGTGCCAGCAGCTTGCCGGCGACAGGGAGCGAGACCCAGTACTTC. The V call is TRBV5-4, the J call TRBJ2-5, with 7 bases identical to TRBD1. This CDR3 has 15 amino acids. Germline V lookup: CDR1 SGHNT, CDR2 YYREEE (reference sequence). The V segment lost 1 base and the J segment 5 bases; nucleotides outside the gene matches: 8.

The rearrangement joins TRBV6-5 to TRBJ2-7, with D perhaps matching TRBD1 (6 bases). Trimming removed 1 base at V and 4 bases at J, with 8 bases between. This CDR3 contains 13 residues. From germline, CDR1 is MNHEY and CDR2 SVGAGI. The DNA for the CDR3 is TGTGCCAGCAGTTACTTACAGGGTTACGAGCAGTACTTC. It codes for CASSYLQGYEQYF.

This clone was counted a few times. The V call is TRBV2, the J call TRBJ1-1; D gene ambiguous. V was trimmed by 6 bases and J by 11 bases, leaving 16 bases between them. The CDR3 has 12 residues. Looked up from germline, CDR1 is SNHLY and CDR2 is FYNNEI. The DNA for the CDR3 is TGTGCCAGCAGCGGACTCCGGGCGGGGGCTTTCTTT. Translating it yields CASSGLRAGAFF.

The chain couples TRBV5-3 to TRBJ1-4, with a possible D match to TRBD1 (5 bases). Being an ORF, TRBV5-3 has a function that is uncertain. The CDR3 length is 13 residues. V gave up 0 bases and J gave up 11 bases, with 11 bases separating them. The DNA of the CDR3 is TGTGCCAGAAGCTTGGACCAGGGCCTGAAACTGTTTTTT. Its translation is CARSLDQGLKLFF.

The chain joins TRBV5-4 to TRBJ2-7; a possible D gene is TRBD2 (6 bases). V lost 5 bases and J 0 bases, leaving 15 bases between the germline ends. CDR3 length: 15 amino acids. Germline CDR1 reads SGHNT; CDR2 reads YYREEE (reference sequence). The DNA for the CDR3 is TGTGCCAGCAGTCCCGGGGGAGCGGCCTCCTACGAGCAGTACTTC. It encodes CASSPGGAASYEQYF.

J is TRBJ1-1 and V is TRBV5-4; possible D gene TRBD1, 5 bases. Per germline, CDR1 SGHNT and CDR2 YYREEE (reference sequence). This CDR3 is 14 amino acids long. The ends were cut back, 0 bases at V and 5 bases at J, with 11 bases in the middle. This CDR3 is CASSLVGAGTEAFF. The CDR3 bases are TGTGCCAGCAGCTTGGTAGGGGCTGGGACTGAAGCTTTCTTT.

The chain is built from TRBV7-9 and TRBJ2-3; D is unresolved. Looked up from germline, CDR1 is SEHNR and CDR2 is FQNEAQ (reference sequence). This CDR3 spans 17 amino acids. The ends were cut back, 5 bases at V and 0 bases at J, with 18 bases in the middle. In DNA, the CDR3 is TGTGCCAGCAGCCAATACTTTGCGACACGCAGCACAGATACGCAGTATTTT. Translated, it gives CASSQYFATRSTDTQYF.

V gene TRBV30 combines with J gene TRBJ1-6, with 8 bases that match TRBD1. With 3 bases clipped from V and 9 bases from J, the junction kept 10 bases outside the gene matches. Germline loops: CDR1 GTSNPN, CDR2 SVGIG (reference sequence). There are 15 residues in the CDR3. The CDR3 region has the DNA TGTGCCTGGAGGCCGGGATCCGACAGGGGTTCACCCCTCCACTTT. This codes for CAWRPGSDRGSPLHF.